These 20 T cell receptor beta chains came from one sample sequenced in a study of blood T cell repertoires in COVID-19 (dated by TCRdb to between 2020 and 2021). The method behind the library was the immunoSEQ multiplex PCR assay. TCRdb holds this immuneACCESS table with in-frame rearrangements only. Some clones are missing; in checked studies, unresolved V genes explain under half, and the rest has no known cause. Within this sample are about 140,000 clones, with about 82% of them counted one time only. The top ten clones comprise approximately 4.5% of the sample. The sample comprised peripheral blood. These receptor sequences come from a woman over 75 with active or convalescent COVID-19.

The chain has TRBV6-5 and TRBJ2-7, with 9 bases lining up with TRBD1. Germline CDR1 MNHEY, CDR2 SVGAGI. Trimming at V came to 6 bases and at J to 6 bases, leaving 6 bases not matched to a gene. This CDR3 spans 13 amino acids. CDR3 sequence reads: CASRGTGSGEQYF. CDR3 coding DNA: TGTGCCAGCAGGGGGACAGGGAGTGGCGAGCAGTACTTC.

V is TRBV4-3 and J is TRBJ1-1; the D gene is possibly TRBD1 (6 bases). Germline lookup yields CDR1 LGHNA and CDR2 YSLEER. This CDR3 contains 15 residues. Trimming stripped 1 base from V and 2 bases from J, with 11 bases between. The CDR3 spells CASSQVRQVNTEAFF. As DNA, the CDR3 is TGCGCCAGCAGCCAAGTCCGACAGGTTAACACTGAAGCTTTCTTT.

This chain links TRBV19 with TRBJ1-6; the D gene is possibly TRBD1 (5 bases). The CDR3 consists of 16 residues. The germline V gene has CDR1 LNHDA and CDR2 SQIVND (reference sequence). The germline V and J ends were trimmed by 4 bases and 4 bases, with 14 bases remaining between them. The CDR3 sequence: CASSTGTRGYNSPLHF. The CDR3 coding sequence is TGTGCCAGTAGTACCGGGACGCGGGGTTATAATTCACCCCTCCACTTT.

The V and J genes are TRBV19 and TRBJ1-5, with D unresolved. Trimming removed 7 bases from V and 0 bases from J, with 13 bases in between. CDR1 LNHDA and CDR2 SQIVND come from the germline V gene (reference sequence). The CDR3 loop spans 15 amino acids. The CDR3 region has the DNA TGTGCCAGTAATCCCTTCTTACATAGCAATCAGCCCCAGCATTTT. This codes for CASNPFLHSNQPQHF.

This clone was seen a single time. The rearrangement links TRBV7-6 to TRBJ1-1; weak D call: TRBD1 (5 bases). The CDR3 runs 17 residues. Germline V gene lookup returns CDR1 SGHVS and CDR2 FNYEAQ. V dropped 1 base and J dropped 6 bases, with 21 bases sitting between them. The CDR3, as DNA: TGTGCCAGCAGCTTAGGGGGGGTTCGAGGCAGTCGTGCTGAAGCTTTCTTT. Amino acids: CASSLGGVRGSRAEAFF.

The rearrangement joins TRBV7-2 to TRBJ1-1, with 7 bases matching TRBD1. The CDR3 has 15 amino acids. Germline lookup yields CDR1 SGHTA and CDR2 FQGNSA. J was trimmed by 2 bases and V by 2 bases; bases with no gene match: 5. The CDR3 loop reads CASSLRGQLNTEAFF. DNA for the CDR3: TGTGCCAGCAGCTTACGGGGACAGCTTAACACTGAAGCTTTCTTT.

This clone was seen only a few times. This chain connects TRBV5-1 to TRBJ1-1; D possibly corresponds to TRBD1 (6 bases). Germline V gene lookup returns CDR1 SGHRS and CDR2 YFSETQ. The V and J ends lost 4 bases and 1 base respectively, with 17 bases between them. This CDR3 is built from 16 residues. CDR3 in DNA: TGCGCCAGCAGCCAGGAAAACAGGGTAGAGAACACTGAAGCTTTCTTT. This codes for CASSQENRVENTEAFF.

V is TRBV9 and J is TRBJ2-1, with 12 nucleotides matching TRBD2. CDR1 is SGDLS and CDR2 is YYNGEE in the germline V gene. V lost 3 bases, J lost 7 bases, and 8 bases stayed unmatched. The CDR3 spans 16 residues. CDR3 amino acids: CASSDRLAGDVNEQFF. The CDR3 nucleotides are TGTGCCAGCAGCGACCGACTAGCGGGGGATGTGAATGAGCAGTTCTTC.

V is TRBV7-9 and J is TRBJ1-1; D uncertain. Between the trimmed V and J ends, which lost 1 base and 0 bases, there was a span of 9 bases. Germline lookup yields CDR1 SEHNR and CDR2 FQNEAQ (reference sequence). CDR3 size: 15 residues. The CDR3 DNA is TGTGCCAGCAGCTTAGTGGCAGCGATGAACACTGAAGCTTTCTTT. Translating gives CASSLVAAMNTEAFF.

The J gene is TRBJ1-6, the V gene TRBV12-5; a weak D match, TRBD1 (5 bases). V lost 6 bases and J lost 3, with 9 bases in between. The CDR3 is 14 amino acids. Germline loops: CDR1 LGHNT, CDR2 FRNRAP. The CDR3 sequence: CASGHRFYNSPLHF. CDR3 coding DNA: TGTGCTAGTGGACACAGGTTCTATAATTCACCCCTCCACTTT.

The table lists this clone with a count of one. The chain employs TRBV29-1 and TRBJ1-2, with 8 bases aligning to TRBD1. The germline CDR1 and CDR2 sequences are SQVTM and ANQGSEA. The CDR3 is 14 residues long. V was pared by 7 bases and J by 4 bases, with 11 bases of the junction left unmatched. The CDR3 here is CSASQGAESYGYTF. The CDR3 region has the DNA TGCAGCGCATCGCAGGGGGCTGAGAGCTATGGCTACACCTTC.

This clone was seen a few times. CDR3 protein: CASSLYTGQMGTEAFF. The CDR3 region has the DNA TGTGCCAGCAGCTTGTACACAGGGCAAATGGGAACTGAAGCTTTCTTT. The genes are TRBV5-6 and TRBJ1-1; tentative D call: TRBD1 (6 bases). V was cut by 1 base and J by 5 bases, with 18 bases left in between. Germline CDR1 is SGHDT and CDR2 is YYEEEE. This CDR3 region has 16 residues. The variable domain in full, completed from reference TRBV5-6 and TRBJ1-1, reads DAGVTQSPTHLIKTRGQQVTLRCSPKSGHDTVSWYQQALGQGPQFIFQYYEEEERQRGNFPDRFSGHQFPNYSSELNVNALLLGDSALYLCASSLYTGQMGTEAFFGQGTRLTVV.

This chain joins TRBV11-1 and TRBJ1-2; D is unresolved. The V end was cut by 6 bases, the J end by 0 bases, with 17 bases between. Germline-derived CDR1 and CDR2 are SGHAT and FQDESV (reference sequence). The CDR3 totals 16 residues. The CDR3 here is CASSPNAALANYGYTF. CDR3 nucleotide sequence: TGTGCCAGCAGTCCCAACGCGGCTTTGGCTAACTATGGCTACACCTTC.

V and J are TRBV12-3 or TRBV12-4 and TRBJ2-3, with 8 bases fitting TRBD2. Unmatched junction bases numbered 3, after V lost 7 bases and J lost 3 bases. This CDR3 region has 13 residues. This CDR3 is CASNSGVTDTQYF. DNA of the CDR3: TGTGCCAGCAATAGCGGGGTGACAGATACGCAGTATTTT.

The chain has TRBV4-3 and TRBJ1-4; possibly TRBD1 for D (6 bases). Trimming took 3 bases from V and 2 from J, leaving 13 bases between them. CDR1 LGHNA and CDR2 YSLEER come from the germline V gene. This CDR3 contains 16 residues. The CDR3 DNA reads TGCGCCAGCAGCCAGGGGCACAGGGCTACTAATGAAAAACTGTTTTTT. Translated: CASSQGHRATNEKLFF.

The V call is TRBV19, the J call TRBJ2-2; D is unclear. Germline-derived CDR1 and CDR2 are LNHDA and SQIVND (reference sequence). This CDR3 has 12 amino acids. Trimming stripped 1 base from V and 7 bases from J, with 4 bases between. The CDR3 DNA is TGTGCCAGTAGTATAGTAATCGGGGAGCTGTTTTTT. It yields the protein CASSIVIGELFF.

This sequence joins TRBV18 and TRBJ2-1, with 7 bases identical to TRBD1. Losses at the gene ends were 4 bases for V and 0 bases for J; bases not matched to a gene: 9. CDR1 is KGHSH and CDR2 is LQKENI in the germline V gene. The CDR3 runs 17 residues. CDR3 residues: CASSRRTGTSSYNEQFF. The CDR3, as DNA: TGTGCCAGCTCACGTCGGACAGGTACAAGCTCCTACAATGAGCAGTTCTTC. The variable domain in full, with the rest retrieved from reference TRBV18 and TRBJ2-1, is NAGVMQNPRHLVRRRGQEARLRCSPMKGHSHVYWYRQLPEEGLKFMVYLQKENIIDESGMPKERFSAEFPKEGPSILRIQQVVRGDSAAYFCASSRRTGTSSYNEQFFGPGTRLTVL.

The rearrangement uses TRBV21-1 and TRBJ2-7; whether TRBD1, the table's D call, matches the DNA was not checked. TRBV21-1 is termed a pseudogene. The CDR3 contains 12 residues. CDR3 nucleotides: TGTGCCAGCAGCTGCGACACCTACGAGCAGTACTTC. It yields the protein CASSCDTYEQYF.

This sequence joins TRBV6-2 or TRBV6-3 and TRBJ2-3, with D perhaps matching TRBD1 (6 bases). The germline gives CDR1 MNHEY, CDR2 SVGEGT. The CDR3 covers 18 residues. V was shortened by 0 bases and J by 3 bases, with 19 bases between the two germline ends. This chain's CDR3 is CASSYSPGRGSFTDTQYF. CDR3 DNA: TGTGCCAGCAGTTACTCCCCTGGCAGGGGTAGCTTTACAGATACGCAGTATTTT.

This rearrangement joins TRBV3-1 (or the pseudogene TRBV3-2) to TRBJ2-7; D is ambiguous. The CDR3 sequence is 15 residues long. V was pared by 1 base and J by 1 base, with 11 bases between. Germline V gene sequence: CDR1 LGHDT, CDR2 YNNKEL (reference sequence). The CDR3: CASSQGLASSYEQYF. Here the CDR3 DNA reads TGTGCCAGCAGCCAAGGTTTGGCCTCATCCTACGAGCAGTACTTC.